The next 14 T cell receptor beta chains were all read from a single sample in a study of CD8 T cells in ankylosing spondylitis. MiXCR, run by TCRdb on the 5' RACE reads, gives a single entry per CDR3 protein. The sample has more than 250,000 distinct CDR3 sequences, 11% seen once. Sequences were obtained from blood, either unsorted or a sorted T cell fraction (not recorded which). The receptors here all came from a female donor with ankylosing spondylitis or in good health (not recorded which).

This clonotype was seen more than once but under ten times. This chain links TRBV7-2 with TRBJ1-1; the D gene is possibly TRBD1 (6 bases). Looked up from germline, CDR1 is SGHTA and CDR2 is FQGNSA. V gave up 3 bases and J gave up 8 bases, with 16 bases separating them. This CDR3 is built from 14 residues. The CDR3 DNA reads TGTGCCAGCAGCTTGACCGGGACAAACCCGGAAGCTTTCTTT. This encodes CASSLTGTNPEAFF.

The chain carries TRBV27 and TRBJ2-2; tentatively, D is TRBD2 (7 bases). The CDR3 has 18 amino acids. Trimming took 1 base from V and 6 from J, leaving 21 bases between them. Germline CDR1 reads MNHEY; CDR2 reads SMNVEV (reference sequence). The CDR3 DNA reads TGTGCCAGCAGTTTATACGGGGGCGGCGGGAGTGTGGCCGGGGAGCTGTTTTTT. Translation: CASSLYGGGGSVAGELFF.

The sample holds many counts of this clonotype. The chain uses TRBV5-5 and TRBJ2-1; D remains unclear. CDR3 size: 13 residues. Germline assignment: CDR1 SGHKS and CDR2 YYEKEE (reference sequence). V was pared by 0 bases and J by 3 bases, with 4 bases between. This CDR3 reads CASSLAIYNEQFF. CDR3 nucleotide sequence: TGTGCCAGCAGCTTGGCTATCTACAATGAGCAGTTCTTC.

This clonotype occurred once. A clone one base away is much larger, so this may be a read error. The chain employs TRBV9 and TRBJ2-7; no firm D call. The CDR3 totals 16 residues. The V and J ends lost 3 bases and 5 bases respectively, with 21 bases between them. Looked up from germline, CDR1 is SGDLS and CDR2 is YYNGEE. The CDR3 DNA reads TGTGCCAGCAGCGCTGCCGCTGAAAGGGTCTTCCACGAGCAGTACTTC. This gives the protein CASSAAAERVFHEQYF.

The J gene is TRBJ2-1, the V gene TRBV20-1; possible D gene TRBD2, 5 bases. The CDR3 consists of 17 residues. CDR1 and CDR2 from the germline V gene are DFQATT and SNEGSKA (reference sequence). V shed 1 base and J shed 6 bases, with 22 bases lying between them. CDR3 coding DNA: TGCAGTGCTAGAGTTCTGGCGCTAGGGCGGGTTTCCAATGAGCAGTTCTTC. Translating it yields CSARVLALGRVSNEQFF.

At least ten counts were recorded for this clonotype. The chain couples TRBV6-5 to TRBJ1-2, with 7 bases identical to TRBD1. This CDR3 region has 14 residues. CDR1 is MNHEY, CDR2 SVGAGI, per germline. The ends lost 1 base at V and 8 bases at J; junction bases unmatched: 7. CDR3 sequence: CASSYLEGATGYTF. The CDR3 region has the DNA TGTGCCAGCAGTTACTTGGAGGGGGCGACGGGCTACACCTTC.

In this sample, this clonotype turned up many times. This CDR3 reads CASSRPSDTQYF. The CDR3 DNA reads as TGTGCCAGCAGCCGCCCTTCAGATACGCAGTATTTT. The V gene is TRBV7-2, the J gene TRBJ2-3, with D unclear. The CDR3 loop spans 12 amino acids. Germline CDR1 is SGHTA and CDR2 is FQGNSA. V lost 5 bases and J 4 bases, leaving 7 bases between the germline ends.

The rearrangement uses TRBV20-1 and TRBJ2-1; 10 bases line up with TRBD2. CDR1 and CDR2 (germline): DFQATT, SNEGSKA (reference sequence). The ends lost 1 base at V and 7 bases at J; junction bases unmatched: 7. The CDR3 loop spans 15 amino acids. Here the CDR3 reads CSARGSGRDPNEQFF. DNA for the CDR3: TGCAGTGCTAGAGGGAGCGGGAGGGACCCAAATGAGCAGTTCTTC.

This sequence joins TRBV28 and TRBJ2-2; 7 positions agree with TRBD1. Germline trimming cut 6 bases from V and 3 bases from J; bases unmatched to any gene: 13. This CDR3 comprises 17 residues. In germline, CDR1 is MDHEN, CDR2 SYDVKM. Here the CDR3 DNA reads TGTGCCAGCAGCCCAACCGGGACAGTCGTTTACACCGGGGAGCTGTTTTTT. This translates into CASSPTGTVVYTGELFF.

The chain uses TRBV12-3 or TRBV12-4 and TRBJ2-3, with D possibly matching TRBD1 (6 bases). Trimming shortened V by 7 bases and J by 8 bases, and 19 bases separated the two germline ends. This CDR3 has 14 amino acids. As DNA, the CDR3 is TGTGCCAGCAACCGAGTGGACAGATCGGGTACGCAGTATTTT. It translates to CASNRVDRSGTQYF.

There are a few counts of this clonotype. The chain carries TRBV10-3 and TRBJ2-7; D gene unclear. Trimming took 0 bases from V and 0 from J, leaving 6 bases between them. Germline loops: CDR1 ENHRY, CDR2 SYGVKD. The CDR3 has 14 amino acids. The CDR3 coding sequence is TGTGCCATCAGTGAGTCGGGCAGCTCCTACGAGCAGTACTTC. This translates into CAISESGSSYEQYF.

In its sample, this clonotype was seen many times. Written as DNA, the CDR3 is TGCAGTGCTAGGCAAGACAGGGCGAGGAACACTGAAGCTTTCTTT. It encodes CSARQDRARNTEAFF. The chain uses TRBV20-1 and TRBJ1-1; 7 positions match TRBD1. CDR3 length equals 15 residues. CDR1 is DFQATT, CDR2 SNEGSKA, per germline (reference sequence). Trimming at V came to 3 bases and at J to 1 base, leaving 8 bases not matched to a gene.

This clonotype came up many times. This chain links TRBV25-1 with TRBJ2-3; 9 nucleotides agree with TRBD2. The ends lost 3 bases at V and 4 bases at J; junction bases unmatched: 8. The germline CDR1 and CDR2 sequences are MGHDK and SYGVNS. This CDR3 has 16 amino acids. The CDR3 protein is CASSDPASGVPDTQYF. The CDR3 DNA follows: TGTGCCAGCAGTGACCCTGCTAGCGGGGTCCCAGATACGCAGTATTTT.

This clonotype showed up just a few times. The CDR3 protein is CASSLRVGGRGTNEQFF. As DNA, the CDR3 is TGTGCCAGCAGCTTACGAGTAGGCGGGAGAGGTACGAATGAGCAGTTCTTC. The chain has TRBV7-6 and TRBJ2-1, with TRBD2 matching 7 bases. Germline values: CDR1 SGHVS, CDR2 FNYEAQ. The CDR3 has 17 amino acids. V lost 2 bases, J lost 7 bases, and 14 bases stayed unmatched.